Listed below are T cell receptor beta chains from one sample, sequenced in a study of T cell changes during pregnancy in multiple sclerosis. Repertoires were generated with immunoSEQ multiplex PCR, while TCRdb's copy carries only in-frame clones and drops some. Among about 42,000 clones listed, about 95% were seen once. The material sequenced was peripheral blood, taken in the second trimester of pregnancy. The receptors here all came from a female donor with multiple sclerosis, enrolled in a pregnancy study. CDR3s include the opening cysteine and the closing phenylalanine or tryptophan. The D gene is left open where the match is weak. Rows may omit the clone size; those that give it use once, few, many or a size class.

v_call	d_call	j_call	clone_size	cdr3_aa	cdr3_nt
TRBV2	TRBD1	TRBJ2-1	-	CASREPGTGGEQFF	TGTGCCAGCAGGGAACCCGGGACAGGAGGCGAGCAGTTCTTC
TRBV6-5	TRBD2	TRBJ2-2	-	CASSYTGGTGELFF	TGTGCCAGCAGTTATACGGGGGGCACCGGGGAGCTGTTTTTT
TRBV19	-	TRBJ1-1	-	CASSKNRENTEAFF	TGTGCCAGTAGTAAGAACAGGGAAAACACTGAAGCTTTCTTT
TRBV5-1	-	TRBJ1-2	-	CASSFPDSNYGYTF	TGCGCCAGCAGCTTCCCTGACAGTAACTATGGCTACACCTTC
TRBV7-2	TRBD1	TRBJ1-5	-	CASSSTGVNQPQHF	TGTGCCAGCAGTTCTACAGGGGTAAATCAGCCCCAGCATTTT
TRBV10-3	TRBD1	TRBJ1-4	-	CATGTGKNEKLFF	TGTGCCACCGGGACAGGGAAGAATGAAAAACTGTTTTTT
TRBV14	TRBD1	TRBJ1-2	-	CASSRFSGQVVYGYTF	TGTGCCAGCAGCCGTTTCTCAGGACAGGTCGTTTATGGCTACACCTTC
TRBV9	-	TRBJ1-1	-	CASSGSGTEAFF	TGTGCCAGCAGCGGATCGGGCACTGAAGCTTTCTTT
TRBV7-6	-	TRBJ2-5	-	CASSLVKGAQYF	TGTGCCAGCAGCTTAGTTAAAGGGGCCCAGTACTTC
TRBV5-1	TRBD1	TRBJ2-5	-	CASSRDPGQQETQYF	TGCGCCAGCAGCCGGGACCCGGGACAGCAAGAGACCCAGTACTTC
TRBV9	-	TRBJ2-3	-	CASSVDRGTDTQYF	TGTGCCAGCAGCGTAGACCGGGGCACAGATACGCAGTATTTT
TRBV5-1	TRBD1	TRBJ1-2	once	CASRVRDRELYGYTF	TGCGCCAGCAGGGTGAGGGACAGGGAGCTCTATGGCTACACCTTC
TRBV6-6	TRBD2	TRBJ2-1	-	CASTRLAGGRPNEQFF	TGTGCCAGCACCCGACTAGCGGGGGGGCGTCCAAATGAGCAGTTCTTC
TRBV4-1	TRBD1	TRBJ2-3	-	CASSLQGAQGDTQYF	TGCGCCAGCAGCCTACAGGGGGCCCAAGGGGATACGCAGTATTTT
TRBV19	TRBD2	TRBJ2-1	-	CASSSMISGSSNEQFF	TGTGCCAGTAGTTCCATGATTAGCGGGAGTTCGAATGAGCAGTTCTTC
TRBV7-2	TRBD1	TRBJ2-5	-	CASSLAQGDETQYF	TGTGCCAGCAGCTTAGCACAGGGGGACGAGACCCAGTACTTC
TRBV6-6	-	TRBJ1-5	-	CASSYSRREGYQPQHF	TGTGCCAGCAGTTACTCCCGCAGGGAAGGGTACCAGCCCCAGCATTTT
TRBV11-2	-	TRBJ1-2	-	CASSQIAVSALF	TGTGCCAGCAGCCAGATTGCAGTCTCCGCTTTGTTC
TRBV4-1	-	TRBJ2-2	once	CASSQDGTNTGELFF	TGCGCCAGCAGCCAAGATGGGACAAACACCGGGGAGCTGTTTTTT
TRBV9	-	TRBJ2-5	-	CASSVVGVDETQYF	TGTGCCAGCAGCGTAGTAGGGGTGGACGAGACCCAGTACTTC
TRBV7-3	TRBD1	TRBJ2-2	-	CASRAPSGQEIVNTGELFF	TGTGCCAGCAGGGCCCCCTCGGGACAGGAGATTGTTAACACCGGGGAGCTGTTTTTT
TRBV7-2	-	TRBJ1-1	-	CASSLVETNEAFF	TGTGCCAGCAGCCTAGTAGAGACAAATGAAGCTTTCTTT
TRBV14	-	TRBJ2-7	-	CASSQTESAGFAAYEQYF	TGTGCCAGCAGCCAAACGGAGTCGGCGGGTTTCGCGGCGTACGAGCAGTACTTC
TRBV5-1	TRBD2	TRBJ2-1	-	CASSLIAGTYNEQFF	TGCGCCAGCAGCCTCATAGCGGGAACCTACAATGAGCAGTTCTTC
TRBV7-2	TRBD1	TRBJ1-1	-	CASSLAPVRGQGAAGTEAFF	TGTGCCAGCAGCTTAGCCCCTGTGAGGGGACAGGGGGCGGCGGGCACTGAAGCTTTCTTT
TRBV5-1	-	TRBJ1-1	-	CASSTGYNTEAFF	TGCGCCAGCAGCACGGGATATAACACTGAAGCTTTCTTT
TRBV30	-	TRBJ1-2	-	CAWTPTRNGYTF	TGTGCCTGGACCCCGACAAGGAATGGCTACACCTTC
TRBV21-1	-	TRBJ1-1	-	CATQPETGSGTEAFF	TGTGCCACCCAGCCCGAGACAGGGAGTGGAACTGAAGCTTTCTTT
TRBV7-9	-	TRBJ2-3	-	CASSLGQFDPTDTQYF	TGTGCCAGCAGCTTAGGACAGTTCGATCCCACAGATACGCAGTATTTT
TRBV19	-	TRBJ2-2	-	CASSIGRGELFF	TGTGCCAGTAGTATAGGGAGAGGGGAGCTGTTTTTT
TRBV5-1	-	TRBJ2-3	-	CASSRGPPGGTDTQYF	TGCGCCAGCAGCCGGGGCCCTCCGGGGGGCACAGATACGCAGTATTTT
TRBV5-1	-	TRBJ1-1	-	CASSLTVNTEAFF	TGCGCCAGCAGCTTGACTGTGAACACTGAAGCTTTCTTT
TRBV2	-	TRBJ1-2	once	CASTYGENYGYTF	TGTGCCAGCACTTACGGGGAGAACTATGGCTACACCTTC
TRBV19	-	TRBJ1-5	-	CASSRGHYSNQPQHF	TGTGCCAGTAGTAGGGGGCATTATAGCAATCAGCCCCAGCATTTT
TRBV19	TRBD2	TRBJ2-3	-	CASRLAGGYTDTQYF	TGTGCCAGTCGACTAGCGGGAGGTTACACAGATACGCAGTATTTT
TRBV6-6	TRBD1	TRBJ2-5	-	CASSKGTGQTQYF	TGTGCCAGCAGTAAAGGGACAGGTCAAACCCAGTACTTC
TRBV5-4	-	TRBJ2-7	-	CASSLDRATYEQYF	TGTGCCAGCAGCTTGGACAGGGCGACCTACGAGCAGTACTTC
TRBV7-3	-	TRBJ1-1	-	CASSLVMAGNTEAFF	TGTGCCAGCAGCTTAGTGATGGCGGGGAACACTGAAGCTTTCTTT
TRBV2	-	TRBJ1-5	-	CASRREGGNQPQHF	TGTGCCAGCAGACGTGAGGGAGGCAATCAGCCCCAGCATTTT
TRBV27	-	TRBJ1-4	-	CASSLGGAGEKLFF	TGTGCCAGCAGTCTGGGCGGGGCAGGGGAAAAACTGTTTTTT
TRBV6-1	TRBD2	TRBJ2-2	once	CASSVTSGSTGELFF	TGTGCCAGCAGTGTGACTAGCGGGAGTACCGGGGAGCTGTTTTTT
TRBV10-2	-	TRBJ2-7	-	CASRDRLYEQYF	TGCGCCAGCAGAGACAGGCTCTACGAGCAGTACTTC
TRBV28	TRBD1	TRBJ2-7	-	CASSSRAGTGSGGYEQYF	TGTGCCAGCAGTTCTAGGGCCGGGACAGGTTCCGGGGGCTACGAGCAGTACTTC
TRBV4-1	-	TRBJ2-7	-	CASSQNLVGLYEQYF	TGCGCCAGCAGCCAAAACCTCGTGGGGCTCTACGAGCAGTACTTC
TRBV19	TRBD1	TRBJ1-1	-	CAVRWGQGDKTEAFF	TGTGCCGTAAGGTGGGGACAGGGGGATAAGACTGAAGCTTTCTTT
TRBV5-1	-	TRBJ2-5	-	CASSWTIRETQYF	TGCGCCAGCAGCTGGACAATTCGGGAGACCCAGTACTTC
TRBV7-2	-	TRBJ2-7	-	CASSLFGTEQYF	TGTGCCAGCAGCTTATTCGGTACCGAGCAGTACTTC
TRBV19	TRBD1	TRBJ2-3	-	CASSLQGGGTDTQYF	TGTGCCAGTAGCCTACAGGGGGGAGGAACAGATACGCAGTATTTT
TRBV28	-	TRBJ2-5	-	CASSSGGAETQYF	TGTGCCAGCAGTTCCGGCGGGGCCGAGACCCAGTACTTC
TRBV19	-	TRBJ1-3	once	CASSIGGASGNTIYF	TGTGCCAGTAGTATTGGGGGGGCCTCTGGAAACACCATATATTTT
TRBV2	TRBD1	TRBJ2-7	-	CASSEEAGGSYEQYF	TGTGCCAGCAGTGAAGAGGCAGGGGGCTCCTACGAGCAGTACTTC
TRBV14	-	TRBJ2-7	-	CASSLLRVNEQYF	TGTGCCAGCAGCCTGCTGAGGGTAAACGAGCAGTACTTC
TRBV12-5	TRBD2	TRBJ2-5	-	CASGSRTSGETQYF	TGTGCTAGTGGTTCGCGGACTAGCGGAGAGACCCAGTACTTC
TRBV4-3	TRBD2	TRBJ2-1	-	CASSQGISGGAKFF	TGCGCCAGCAGCCAAGGGATTTCCGGGGGGGCCAAGTTCTTC